Shown below are 25 T cell receptor beta chains from a single sample sequenced in a study of long-term antiretroviral therapy in people with HIV. Running of the v3.0 immunoSEQ assay took place at survey level. Profiled with immunoSEQ multiplex PCR; TCRdb holds only in-frame clones, not every one. The sample shows more than 25,000 clones, roughly 80% of them seen only once. This specimen consisted of unsorted PBMCs, obtained 3 years after starting antiretroviral therapy. These receptors were collected from a man in his forties or fifties with HIV.

The chain employs TRBV2 and TRBJ1-2, with TRBD1 matching 9 bases. There are 17 residues in the CDR3. The germline gives CDR1 SNHLY, CDR2 FYNNEI. V gave up 0 bases and J gave up 8 bases; unmatched junction bases: 13. CDR3 region: CASSEALAGTGRGGYTF. The CDR3 region has the DNA TGTGCCAGCAGTGAAGCGCTGGCCGGGACAGGGAGGGGCGGCTACACCTTC. Combining the CDR3 with reference TRBV2 and TRBJ1-2 gives the whole variable domain EPEVTQTPSHQVTQMGQEVILRCVPISNHLYFYWYRQILGQKVEFLVSFYNNEISEKSEIFDDQFSVERPDGSNFTLKIRSTKLEDSAMYFCASSEALAGTGRGGYTFGSGTRLTVV.

The chain is built from TRBV10-3 and TRBJ2-3; D might be TRBD2 (6 bases). The germline CDR1 and CDR2 sequences are ENHRY and SYGVKD. V lost 2 bases to trimming and J lost 5 bases, with 8 bases between them. The CDR3 runs to 13 residues. CDR3 in DNA: TGTGCCATCAGTGAGCGGGGACTAGATACGCAGTATTTT. Amino acid sequence: CAISERGLDTQYF.

J is TRBJ2-7 and V is TRBV15, with TRBD2 as a possible D gene (7 bases). V lost 0 bases, J lost 3 bases, and 18 bases lay in between. The length of the CDR3 is 17 residues. Germline lookup yields CDR1 LNHNV and CDR2 YYDKDF (reference sequence). The CDR3 sequence is CATSRDSTSGTIYEQYF. The DNA of the CDR3 is TGTGCCACCAGCAGAGACTCCACAAGCGGGACAATCTACGAGCAGTACTTC.

The chain links TRBV11-3 to TRBJ1-1; no reliable D call. Germline loops: CDR1 SGHNT, CDR2 YENEEA. There are 13 residues in the CDR3. V lost 1 base, J lost 1 base, and 4 bases lay in between. CDR3 residues: CASSLGGNTEAFF. The CDR3 DNA reads TGTGCCAGCAGCTTAGGAGGGAACACTGAAGCTTTCTTT.

This chain connects TRBV5-1 to TRBJ1-1; possibly TRBD1 for D (6 bases). Germline loops: CDR1 SGHRS, CDR2 YFSETQ. Trimming removed 4 bases from V and 2 bases from J, with 18 bases in between. This CDR3 has 16 amino acids. The CDR3 DNA reads as TGCGCCAGCAGCCCCGGGGGGGGGCAAGTAAACACTGAAGCTTTCTTT. Protein sequence: CASSPGGGQVNTEAFF.

V is TRBV7-2 and J is TRBJ2-3; D uncertain. With 3 bases removed from V and 5 bases from J, the gap between germline ends came to 15 bases. Germline CDR1 and CDR2: SGHTA and FQGNSA. The CDR3 sequence is 15 residues long. The CDR3 region is CASSLFLGWGDTQYF. Written as DNA, the CDR3 is TGTGCCAGCAGCTTGTTTTTGGGCTGGGGAGATACGCAGTATTTT.

The chain employs TRBV10-3 and TRBJ2-3, with D possibly matching TRBD2 (7 bases). Germline-derived CDR1 and CDR2 are ENHRY and SYGVKD. Trimming took 10 bases from V and 1 from J, leaving 21 bases between them. The CDR3 is 16 amino acids. The CDR3 nucleotides are TGTGCCACGCAAAGGGGAGGCGGGGGCGGCACAGATACGCAGTATTTT. It specifies CATQRGGGGGTDTQYF.

The genes are TRBV29-1 and TRBJ1-2, with D possibly matching TRBD1 (6 bases). This CDR3 comprises 12 residues. Trimming took 6 bases from V and 3 from J, leaving 11 bases between them. Germline CDR1 is SQVTM and CDR2 is ANQGSEA. The CDR3 reads CSVPRGHYGYTF. The CDR3 DNA follows: TGCAGCGTCCCCCGGGGGCACTATGGCTACACCTTC.

J is TRBJ2-1 and V is TRBV7-2; tentatively, D is TRBD1 or TRBD2 (6 bases each). With 5 bases removed from V and 2 bases from J, the gap between germline ends came to 16 bases. Germline assignment: CDR1 SGHTA and CDR2 FQGNSA. The CDR3 covers 16 residues. CDR3 sequence: CASSPTGASTYNEQFF. CDR3 sequence (DNA): TGTGCCAGCAGCCCCACGGGGGCGAGCACCTACAATGAGCAGTTCTTC.

The chain recombines TRBV27 with TRBJ2-5; D is tentatively TRBD1 or TRBD2 (6 bases each). The CDR3 loop spans 13 amino acids. The germline V and J ends were trimmed by 5 bases and 5 bases, with 12 bases remaining between them. Germline lookup yields CDR1 MNHEY and CDR2 SMNVEV (reference sequence). This CDR3 is CASSKGGTETQYF. DNA for the CDR3: TGTGCCAGCAGTAAGGGGGGAACCGAGACCCAGTACTTC.

The V call is TRBV30, the J call TRBJ2-7; D is possibly TRBD1 (9 bases). V was trimmed by 7 bases and J by 3 bases, leaving 16 bases between them. Germline CDR1 GTSNPN, CDR2 SVGIG (reference sequence). The CDR3 extends over 13 amino acids. The CDR3 sequence is CAYSGTGHYEQYF. The CDR3 coding sequence is TGTGCCTATAGCGGGACAGGGCACTACGAGCAGTACTTC.

J is TRBJ2-6 and V is TRBV4-1, with 9 bases lining up with TRBD1. Germline V gene data show CDR1 as MGHRA and CDR2 as YSYEKL. J was trimmed by 2 bases and V by 4 bases; bases with no gene match: 3. The CDR3 loop spans 16 amino acids. For the CDR3, the DNA is TGCGCCAGCAGCCCTGGACAGGGGACTGGGGCCAACGTCCTGACTTTC. Its translation: CASSPGQGTGANVLTF.

This clone has only a few counts. This chain uses TRBV27 with TRBJ1-2; D remains unclear. The length of the CDR3 is 14 residues. With 4 bases removed from V and 2 bases from J, the gap between germline ends came to 11 bases. Per germline, CDR1 MNHEY and CDR2 SMNVEV (reference sequence). CDR3 coding DNA: TGTGCCAGCAGTTACGCACAGACCAACTATGGCTACACCTTC. Translated: CASSYAQTNYGYTF.

This chain uses TRBV5-4 with TRBJ2-2; 12 nucleotides line up with TRBD2. CDR1 is SGHNT and CDR2 is YYREEE in the germline V gene (reference sequence). The CDR3 is made up of 17 amino acids. V shed 4 bases and J 5 bases; nucleotides not matched to a gene: 9. The CDR3 sequence is CASSLGVLAGGTGELFF. The DNA of the CDR3 is TGTGCCAGCAGCCTAGGAGTACTAGCGGGAGGTACCGGGGAGCTGTTTTTT.

The rearrangement joins TRBV7-9 to TRBJ2-7; D remains ambiguous. V was shortened by 4 bases and J by 1 base, with 17 bases between the two germline ends. This CDR3 is built from 16 residues. Per germline, CDR1 SEHNR and CDR2 FQNEAQ (reference sequence). The DNA of the CDR3 is TGTGCCAGCAGCTCAAATGTAGGGAAAATATCCTACGAGCAGTACTTC. Translating it yields CASSSNVGKISYEQYF. The complete variable domain, with remaining parts taken from reference TRBV7-9 and TRBJ2-7, reads DTGVSQNPRHKITKRGQNVTFRCDPISEHNRLYWYRQTLGQGPEFLTYFQNEAQLEKSRLLSDRFSAERPKGSFSTLEIQRTEQGDSAMYLCASSSNVGKISYEQYFGPGTRLTVT.

The chain carries TRBV15 and TRBJ2-1; 8 bases are shared with TRBD2. There are 15 residues in the CDR3. In germline, CDR1 is LNHNV, CDR2 YYDKDF (reference sequence). Losses at the gene ends were 2 bases for V and 8 bases for J; bases not matched to a gene: 8. CDR3 region: CATSRTERGPHEQFF. CDR3 DNA: TGTGCCACCAGCAGAACGGAGCGGGGGCCCCATGAGCAGTTCTTC.

The gene calls are TRBV18 and TRBJ1-5; maybe TRBD1 (5 bases). Trimming took 2 bases from V and 4 from J, leaving 9 bases between them. The CDR3 consists of 14 residues. Germline CDR1 and CDR2: KGHSH and LQKENI. Here the CDR3 reads CASSPGWGNQPQHF. CDR3 DNA: TGTGCCAGCTCACCAGGGTGGGGGAATCAGCCCCAGCATTTT.

The J gene is TRBJ2-3, the V gene TRBV6-4; D possibly corresponds to TRBD1 (6 bases). This CDR3 spans 13 amino acids. Trimming took 2 bases from V and 4 from J, leaving 7 bases between them. Germline CDR1 MRHNA, CDR2 SNTAGT. The CDR3 nucleotides are TGTGCCAGCAGTGACGGGGGCGCAGATACGCAGTATTTT. Its translation is CASSDGGADTQYF.

V gene TRBV19 combines with J gene TRBJ2-7, with D uncertain. The germline CDR1 and CDR2 sequences are LNHDA and SQIVND (reference sequence). The CDR3 length is 14 residues. V was trimmed by 9 bases and J by 2 bases, leaving 17 bases between them. In nucleotides, the CDR3 is TGTGCCAGCGGTGAGAGCCATCATCCCTACGAGCAGTACTTC. Protein: CASGESHHPYEQYF.

The chain uses TRBV5-4 and TRBJ2-5, with D tentatively TRBD1 (6 bases). V was shortened by 6 bases and J by 5 bases, with 14 bases between the two germline ends. From germline, CDR1 is SGHNT and CDR2 YYREEE (reference sequence). The CDR3 spans 13 residues. The CDR3 sequence: CASTLTGLETQYF. CDR3 in DNA: TGTGCCAGCACCCTGACAGGTCTCGAGACCCAGTACTTC.

For this clone: Relative to the germline gene, one junction end is altered; a read error may explain this. The chain employs TRBV4-1 and TRBJ1-1, with 7 bases that match TRBD1. CDR1 MGHRA and CDR2 YSYEKL come from the germline V gene. The CDR3 is 16 residues long. CDR3 bases: TGCGCCAGCAGGCAAGAGACAGGGTTGCGGAACACTGAAGCTTTCTTT. Translated: CASRQETGLRNTEAFF.

The chain carries TRBV5-4 and TRBJ1-2; D remains ambiguous. The V end lost 4 bases, the J end lost 2 bases, and 9 bases lay between the germline ends. The CDR3 is made up of 13 amino acids. The germline gives CDR1 SGHNT, CDR2 YYREEE (reference sequence). In DNA, the CDR3 is TGTGCCAGCAGCCCGACACAGAACTATGGCTACACCTTC. Its translation: CASSPTQNYGYTF.

The chain has TRBV11-3 and TRBJ1-3; no reliable D call. Germline CDR1 and CDR2: SGHNT and YENEEA. V lost 2 bases, J lost 1 base, and 3 bases lay in between. The CDR3 contains 13 residues. In DNA form, the CDR3 reads TGTGCCAGCAGCTTAACTTCTGGAAACACCATATATTTT. Amino acid sequence: CASSLTSGNTIYF.

The chain uses TRBV25-1 and TRBJ2-7, with TRBD2 as a possible D gene (6 bases). Looked up from germline, CDR1 is MGHDK and CDR2 is SYGVNS. Trimming removed 2 bases at V and 0 bases at J, with 8 bases between. The length of the CDR3 is 14 residues. CDR3 region: CASSEVGSSYEQYF. For the CDR3, the DNA is TGTGCCAGCAGTGAAGTCGGGAGCTCCTACGAGCAGTACTTC.

J is TRBJ2-3 and V is TRBV4-1, with a weak D call TRBD2 (5 bases). Per the germline V gene, CDR1 is MGHRA and CDR2 is YSYEKL. This CDR3 is built from 14 residues. V shed 0 bases and J shed 6 bases, with 10 bases lying between them. The CDR3 region has the DNA TGCGCCAGCAGCCAAGAGGCAGCGGAGGATACGCAGTATTTT. Translated: CASSQEAAEDTQYF.